A selection of T cell receptor beta chains follows, all from one sample in a study of monozygotic twins with inflammatory bowel disease. TCRdb reprocessed the 5' RACE reads and keeps a single row for each CDR3 protein, giving no DNA. In all, the sample yields fewer than 450,000 distinct CDR3 sequences. Sequenced sample: blood. The receptor set was obtained from a human donor with ulcerative colitis or Crohn's disease, or a healthy co-twin of an affected twin (not recorded which). Each CDR3 is given with its conserved first and last residue.

j_gene	len	v_gene	CDR3aa
TRBJ2-5	11	TRBV29-1	CSVVGGETQYF
TRBJ2-5	14	TRBV5-1	CASSLWTNQETQYF
TRBJ2-1	14	TRBV29-1	CSVVPDRGFNEQFF
TRBJ1-2	14	TRBV19	CASRGDKRTYGYTF
TRBJ2-7	14	TRBV6-5	CASSYSVGTYEQYF
TRBJ1-5	12	TRBV5-1	CASSAPDGAQHF
TRBJ2-7	14	TRBV27	CASSFSAGSDEQYF
TRBJ2-3	16	TRBV7-3	CASSPRTGRTADTQYF
TRBJ1-2	15	TRBV9	CASSVDPAKDYGYTF
TRBJ2-2	15	TRBV6-2/TRBV6-3	CASSRSETGTGELFF
TRBJ1-5	14	TRBV12-3/TRBV12-4	CASSLKVSNQPQHF
TRBJ2-1	15	TRBV29-1	CSVASSQQLYNEQFF
TRBJ2-1	14	TRBV27	CASSLYAQGDEQFF
TRBJ2-1	14	TRBV12-3/TRBV12-4	CASSFRPGQSEQFF
TRBJ1-6	16	TRBV6-1	CASSRRSGADNSPLHF
TRBJ1-2	14	TRBV24-1	CATSEDGYLNGYTF
TRBJ2-1	18	TRBV5-1	CASSLGGTPLGSYNEQFF
TRBJ2-1	14	TRBV7-3	CASSQTGGYNEQFF
TRBJ2-3	12	TRBV5-1	CASSLNADTQYF
TRBJ1-1	16	TRBV19	CASSIAGQGMNTEAFF
TRBJ2-1	14	TRBV20-1	CSARGTGSYNEQFF
TRBJ2-2	12	TRBV29-1	CSVSGQGIRLFF
TRBJ2-7	15	TRBV29-1	CSVEDWTSKGYEQYF